This T cell receptor beta chain was profiled in a study of blood T cell repertoires in COVID-19. Clones were sequenced by immunoSEQ multiplex PCR, and TCRdb holds only the in-frame ones, with some missing. Among some 58,000 clones listed, 75% to 85% were seen once. J gave up 2 bases and V 2 bases, and 5 bases lay outside the gene matches. CDR1 is SGHNT, CDR2 YYREEE, per germline (reference sequence). The CDR3 sequence is 15 residues long. The count of this clone is one. The chain couples TRBV5-4 to TRBJ1-2; 8 bases match TRBD1. This TCR came from a man in his fifties or sixties with COVID-19, enrolled during active disease. The specimen sequenced was peripheral blood. The CDR3 sequence is CASSFGQGANYGYTF. For the CDR3, the DNA is TGTGCCAGCAGCTTTGGGCAGGGGGCAAACTATGGCTACACCTTC.